Presented here are 7 T cell receptor beta chains from one specimen sequenced in a study of read filtering for tumor transcriptome and immune sequencing. From around 0.4 ug of RNA, a library with molecular barcoded alpha/delta and beta/gamma adaptors was made. MiXCR, applied by TCRdb to the reads, yields one record per CDR3 protein. The table shows over 14,000 distinct CDR3 sequences, with just over 20% occurring only once. Input material: a population of CD138-negative cells sorted from bone marrow. The source is a donor at least 40 years old with multiple myeloma.

This clonotype has a count of ten or more. Here the CDR3 reads CASSSGLANGEQYF. The CDR3 DNA sequence: TGTGCCAGCAGCTCGGGACTAGCTAATGGAGAGCAGTACTTC. The chain employs TRBV7-2 and TRBJ2-7, with TRBD2 matching 9 bases. The CDR3 has 14 amino acids. Unmatched junction bases numbered 8, after V lost 4 bases and J lost 7 bases. Germline loops: CDR1 SGHTA, CDR2 FQGNSA. Supplemented by reference TRBV7-2 and TRBJ2-7, the full variable domain reads GAGVSQSPSNKVTEKGKDVELRCDPISGHTALYWYRQSLGQGLEFLIYFQGNSAPDKSGLPSDRFSAERTGGSVSTLTIQRTQQEDSAVYLCASSSGLANGEQYFGPGTRLTVT.

This chain links TRBV27 with TRBJ1-2; D possibly corresponds to TRBD1 (6 bases). The germline V gene has CDR1 MNHEY and CDR2 SMNVEV (reference sequence). Trimming left V 3 bases short and J 6 bases short, with 14 bases between. The CDR3 totals 14 residues. For the CDR3, the DNA is TGTGCCAGCAGTTTTCTTGGGGGCTCCCATGGCTACACCTTC. Protein: CASSFLGGSHGYTF.

This clonotype was detected many times. The CDR3 nucleotides are TGCAGCGCCGGACAGGTCAATGAGCAGTTCTTC. Its translation is CSAGQVNEQFF. The chain combines TRBV29-1 with TRBJ2-1; 7 bases are a match to TRBD1. Germline V gives CDR1 SQVTM, CDR2 ANQGSEA. The V and J ends lost 7 bases and 6 bases, in that order; junction bases with no gene match: 3. The CDR3 covers 11 residues.

This clonotype was counted only a few times. At one of its ends the junction is not consistent with the germline gene, which may arise from a read error. The chain is built from TRBV7-9 and TRBJ1-4, with D unresolved. This CDR3 is built from 17 residues. Germline values: CDR1 SEHNR, CDR2 FQNEAQ (reference sequence). For the CDR3, the DNA is TGTGCCAGCAGCTTAGCGGTGTCGGTAGCAACTAATGAGAAACTGTTTTTT. This sequence encodes CASSLAVSVATNEKLFF.

The table lists this clonotype with many counts. V usage is TRBV7-6 and J usage is TRBJ2-7, with TRBD1 identical over 8 bases. The CDR3 is made up of 13 amino acids. CDR1 SGHVS and CDR2 FNYEAQ come from the germline V gene. V lost 3 bases and J lost 4; bases outside the gene matches: 2. The CDR3 DNA sequence: TGTGCCAGCAGCTTTCGACAGGGGTACGAGCAGTACTTC. Translation gives CASSFRQGYEQYF.

Turning to this clonotype: One base away lies a much larger clone, so this may be a sequencing read error. The rearrangement links TRBV5-1 to TRBJ2-7, with D unresolved. V lost 7 bases and J lost 2, with 13 bases in between. In germline, CDR1 is SGHRS, CDR2 YFSETQ. This CDR3 is 13 amino acids long. CDR3: CASGPRGAYEQYF. CDR3 nucleotides: TGCGCCAGCGGCCCGAGAGGCGCCTACGAGCAGTACTTC.

This clonotype was counted only a few times. The chain carries TRBV6-1 and TRBJ2-7; no clear D. CDR3 size: 12 residues. V lost 5 bases and J lost 3, with 8 bases in between. Per germline, CDR1 MNHNS and CDR2 SASEGT. For the CDR3, the DNA is TGTGCCAGCAGTTCTGCCGGCTACGAGCAGTACTTC. It is translated as CASSSAGYEQYF.